This T cell receptor beta chain was observed in a study of post-analysis software for immune sequencing data (dated by TCRdb to the mid-2010s). At the level of the whole study: Relapsing-remitting, secondary progressive and progressive-relapsing multiple sclerosis were recorded as disease courses, and subtype annotation was lacking for some patients. The patient repertoires were compared against 11 previously published healthy control repertoires obtained from donors aged about 6 to 27 years. A subset of samples was prepared in parallel using single-end sample barcoding, then pooled and co-amplified after Illumina adapter ligation. Summary of the overall study and its limitations: Direct clustering with F measure showed strong co-clustering of samples prepared in the same batch, prompting a batch-effect correction. Normalized Chao1 diversity was significantly lower in multiple sclerosis patients than controls, suggesting substantial peripheral T-cell clonal expansion. The control group was slightly older than the multiple sclerosis patient group.

To demonstrate the VDJtools post-analysis software, TCR beta repertoires were profiled from the peripheral blood of roughly 12 young patients with multiple sclerosis. The multiple sclerosis patients were children and adolescents between roughly 6 and 16 years of age. The method behind the library was PCR. TCRdb shows the sequencer as Illumina HiSeq 2500. To reduce PCR and sequencing biases, unique molecular identifiers were incorporated into the TCR beta cDNA libraries. Per 1 to 10 million input T cells, approximately 500,000 cDNA molecules were obtained, such that each molecule approximated one T cell. The patient libraries were prepared and sequenced using the same protocol as the earlier healthy control dataset. Samples belonging to the same batch were prepared together, multiplexed and sequenced on a shared HiSeq lane. The paper's data handling went like this. MIGEC was used to process the raw barcoded reads, and molecular identifier groups with only a single read were discarded before consensus assembly and CDR3 extraction. VDJtools was used for post-analysis of the clonotype tables, and diversity was normalized by down-sampling every dataset to the size of the smallest sample. Repertoire overlap clustering matched CDR3 amino acid but not nucleotide sequences to correct batch-related cross-sample contamination. Starting from the raw public reads, TCRdb applied fastp trimming at Q25, assembled clones with MiXCR and retained in-frame beta chains. CDR3 protein duplicates are merged, each entry listing the most common genes and DNA. For this entry, the V and J calls and clone size follow TCRdb and not the study's own pipeline. This sample has 550,000 to 700,000 distinct CDR3 sequences in its table, and 44% of those were observed once. The top ten clones comprise 1.5% to 2% of the sample.

Comment on this clonotype: The antigen it recognizes is unknown. Base quality data are lacking; no much larger clone is found one base away.

This TCR derives from a girl aged 10 to 17 with multiple sclerosis. The specimen was blood.

The CDR3 region reads CASSLLGGSWEQFF. The DNA sequence reads TGTGCCAGCAGCTTACTTGGCGGGTCGTGGGAGCAGTTCTTC. The V and J genes are TRBV7-9 and TRBJ2-1, with a weak D call of TRBD2 (5 bases match). The germline V gene encodes CDR1 SEHNR and CDR2 FQNEAQ (reference sequence). There are 14 amino acids in the CDR3, from cysteine to phenylalanine inclusive. Only the CDR3 region is kept as DNA, spanning 42 bases read in frame from base 1. Cut back by 2 bases and 10 bases, the V and J ends lie 15 bases apart. This CDR3, with the reference TRBV7-9 and TRBJ2-1 proteins standing in past its ends, gives the full variable domain DTGVSQNPRHKITKRGQNVTFRCDPISEHNRLYWYRQTLGQGPEFLTYFQNEAQLEKSRLLSDRFSAERPKGSFSTLEIQRTEQGDSAMYLCASSLLGGSWEQFFGPGTRLTVL.